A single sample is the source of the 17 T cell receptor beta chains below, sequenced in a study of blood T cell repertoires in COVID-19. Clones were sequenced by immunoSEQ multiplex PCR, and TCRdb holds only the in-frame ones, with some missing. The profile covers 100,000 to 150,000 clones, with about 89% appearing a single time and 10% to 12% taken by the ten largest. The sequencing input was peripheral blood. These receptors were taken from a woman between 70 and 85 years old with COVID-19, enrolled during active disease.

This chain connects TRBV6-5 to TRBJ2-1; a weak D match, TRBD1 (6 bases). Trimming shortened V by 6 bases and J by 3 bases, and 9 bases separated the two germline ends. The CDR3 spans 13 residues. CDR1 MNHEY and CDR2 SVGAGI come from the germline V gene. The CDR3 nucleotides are TGTGCCAGCAGCCCGGACAGCTACAATGAGCAGTTCTTC. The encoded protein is CASSPDSYNEQFF.

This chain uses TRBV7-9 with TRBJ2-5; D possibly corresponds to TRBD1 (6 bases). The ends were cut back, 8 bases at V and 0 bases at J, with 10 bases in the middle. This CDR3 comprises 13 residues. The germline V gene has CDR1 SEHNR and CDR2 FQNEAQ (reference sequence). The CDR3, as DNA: TGTGCCAGCCTTCGGACAGACCAAGAGACCCAGTACTTC. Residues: CASLRTDQETQYF.

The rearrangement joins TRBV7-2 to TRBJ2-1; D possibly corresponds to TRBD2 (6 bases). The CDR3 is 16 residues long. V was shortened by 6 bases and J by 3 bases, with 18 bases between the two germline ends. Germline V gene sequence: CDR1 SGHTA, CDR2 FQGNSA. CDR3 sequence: CASRKRVGSGYNEQFF. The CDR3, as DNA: TGTGCCAGCAGGAAGCGTGTGGGTAGCGGCTACAATGAGCAGTTCTTC.

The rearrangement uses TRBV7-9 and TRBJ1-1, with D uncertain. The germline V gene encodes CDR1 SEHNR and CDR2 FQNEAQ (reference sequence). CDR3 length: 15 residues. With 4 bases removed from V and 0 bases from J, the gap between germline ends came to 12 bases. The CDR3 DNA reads TGTGCCAGCAGCTCGGCGGGATTCTTGAACACTGAAGCTTTCTTT. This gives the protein CASSSAGFLNTEAFF.

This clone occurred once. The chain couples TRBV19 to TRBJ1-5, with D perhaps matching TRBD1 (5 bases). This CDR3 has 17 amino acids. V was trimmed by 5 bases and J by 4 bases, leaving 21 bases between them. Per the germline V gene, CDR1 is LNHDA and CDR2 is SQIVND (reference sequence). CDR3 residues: CASSPQGPKVANQPQHF. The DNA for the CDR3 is TGTGCCAGTAGTCCCCAGGGTCCAAAGGTTGCAAATCAGCCCCAGCATTTT.

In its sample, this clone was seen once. As DNA, the CDR3 is TGTGCCAGCAGCTTTAGATTCGAGCAGTACTTC. Translation gives CASSFRFEQYF. The chain has TRBV11-2 and TRBJ2-7, with D uncertain. Trimming stripped 3 bases from V and 6 bases from J, with 6 bases between. The CDR3 sequence is 11 residues long. The germline V gene has CDR1 SGHAT and CDR2 FQNNGV. Full variable domain (rest looked up from reference TRBV11-2 and TRBJ2-7): EAGVAQSPRYKIIEKRQSVAFWCNPISGHATLYWYQQILGQGPKLLIQFQNNGVVDDSQLPKDRFSAERLKGVDSTLKIQPAKLEDSAVYLCASSFRFEQYFGPGTRLTVT.

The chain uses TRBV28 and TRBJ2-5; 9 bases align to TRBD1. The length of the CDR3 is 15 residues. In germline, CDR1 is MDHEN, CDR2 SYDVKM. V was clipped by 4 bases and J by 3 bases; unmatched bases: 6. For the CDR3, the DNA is TGTGCCAGCAGTTCTCCGGGACAGGGAGAAGAGACCCAGTACTTC. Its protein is CASSSPGQGEETQYF.

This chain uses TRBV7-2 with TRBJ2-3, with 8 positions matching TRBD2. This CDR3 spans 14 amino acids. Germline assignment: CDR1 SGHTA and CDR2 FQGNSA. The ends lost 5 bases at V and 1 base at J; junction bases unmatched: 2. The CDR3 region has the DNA TGTGCCAGCAGCATTAGCGGGGGCACAGATACGCAGTATTTT. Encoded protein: CASSISGGTDTQYF.

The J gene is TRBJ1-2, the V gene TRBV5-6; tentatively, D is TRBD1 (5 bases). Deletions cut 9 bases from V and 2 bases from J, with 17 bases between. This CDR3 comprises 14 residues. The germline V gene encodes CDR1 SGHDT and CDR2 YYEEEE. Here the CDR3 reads CATNVGGANYGYTF. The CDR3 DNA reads TGTGCCACCAACGTGGGGGGAGCCAACTATGGCTACACCTTC.

CDR3 sequence reads: CASSLLQLNNSPLHF. The CDR3 bases are TGTGCCAGCAGCTTATTACAGCTGAATAATTCACCCCTCCACTTT. The V gene is TRBV7-2, the J gene TRBJ1-6; no firm D call. Per germline, CDR1 SGHTA and CDR2 FQGNSA. The CDR3 consists of 15 residues. Trimming took 2 bases from V and 5 from J, leaving 10 bases between them. The complete variable domain, with remaining parts taken from reference TRBV7-2 and TRBJ1-6, reads GAGVSQSPSNKVTEKGKDVELRCDPISGHTALYWYRQSLGQGLEFLIYFQGNSAPDKSGLPSDRFSAERTGGSVSTLTIQRTQQEDSAVYLCASSLLQLNNSPLHFGNGTRLTVT.

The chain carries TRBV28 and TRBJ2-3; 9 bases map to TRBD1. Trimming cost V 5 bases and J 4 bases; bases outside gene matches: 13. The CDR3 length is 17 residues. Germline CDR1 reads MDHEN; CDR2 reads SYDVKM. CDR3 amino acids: CASSTIRTGVLADTQYF. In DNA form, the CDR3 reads TGTGCCAGCAGTACCATTAGGACAGGGGTTCTCGCAGATACGCAGTATTTT. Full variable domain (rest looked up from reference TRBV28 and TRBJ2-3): DVKVTQSSRYLVKRTGEKVFLECVQDMDHENMFWYRQDPGLGLRLIYFSYDVKMKEKGDIPEGYSVSREKKERFSLILESASTNQTSMYLCASSTIRTGVLADTQYFGPGTRLTVL.

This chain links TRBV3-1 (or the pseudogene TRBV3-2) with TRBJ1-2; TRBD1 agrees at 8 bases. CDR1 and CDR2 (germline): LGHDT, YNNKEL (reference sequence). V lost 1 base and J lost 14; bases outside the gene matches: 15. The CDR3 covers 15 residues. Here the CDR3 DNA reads TGTGCCAGCAGCCAAGCGGGGGACAGGACCCCAACGAGAACCTTC. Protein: CASSQAGDRTPTRTF.

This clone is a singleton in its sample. CDR3 coding DNA: TGTGCCAGCTCACCGGAGATTCAGGGGGCGCGAGGATATGGCTACACCTTC. It encodes CASSPEIQGARGYGYTF. V and J are TRBV18 and TRBJ1-2; TRBD1 matches at 8 bases. The V gene end was trimmed by 3 bases and the J gene end by 5 bases; junction bases not matched to a gene: 14. This CDR3 region has 17 residues. Germline V lookup: CDR1 KGHSH, CDR2 LQKENI.

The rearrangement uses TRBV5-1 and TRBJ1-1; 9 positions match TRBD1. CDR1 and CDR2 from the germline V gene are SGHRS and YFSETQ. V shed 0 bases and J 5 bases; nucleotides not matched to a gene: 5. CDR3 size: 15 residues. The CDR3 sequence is CASSLETGGRTEAFF. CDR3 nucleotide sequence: TGCGCCAGCAGCTTGGAAACAGGGGGCAGGACTGAAGCTTTCTTT.

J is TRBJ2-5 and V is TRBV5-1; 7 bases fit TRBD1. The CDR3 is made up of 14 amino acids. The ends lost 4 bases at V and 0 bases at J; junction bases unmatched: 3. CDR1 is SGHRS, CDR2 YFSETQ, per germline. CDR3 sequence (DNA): TGCGCCAGCAGCATTGGACAGGACCAAGAGACCCAGTACTTC. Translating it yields CASSIGQDQETQYF.

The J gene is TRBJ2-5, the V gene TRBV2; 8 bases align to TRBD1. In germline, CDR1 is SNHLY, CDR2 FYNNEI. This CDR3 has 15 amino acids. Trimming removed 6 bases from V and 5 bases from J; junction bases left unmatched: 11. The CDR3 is CASSPGQGAWETQYF. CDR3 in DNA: TGTGCCAGCAGCCCCGGGCAGGGGGCATGGGAGACCCAGTACTTC.

CDR3 amino acids: CSATGLGTAFF. The CDR3, as DNA: TGCAGTGCCACAGGGTTGGGCACAGCTTTCTTT. This sequence joins TRBV20-1 and TRBJ1-1; TRBD1 is a possible D gene (6 bases). Trimming took 6 bases from V and 10 from J, leaving 15 bases between them. The CDR3 covers 11 residues. The germline CDR1 and CDR2 sequences are DFQATT and SNEGSKA (reference sequence).